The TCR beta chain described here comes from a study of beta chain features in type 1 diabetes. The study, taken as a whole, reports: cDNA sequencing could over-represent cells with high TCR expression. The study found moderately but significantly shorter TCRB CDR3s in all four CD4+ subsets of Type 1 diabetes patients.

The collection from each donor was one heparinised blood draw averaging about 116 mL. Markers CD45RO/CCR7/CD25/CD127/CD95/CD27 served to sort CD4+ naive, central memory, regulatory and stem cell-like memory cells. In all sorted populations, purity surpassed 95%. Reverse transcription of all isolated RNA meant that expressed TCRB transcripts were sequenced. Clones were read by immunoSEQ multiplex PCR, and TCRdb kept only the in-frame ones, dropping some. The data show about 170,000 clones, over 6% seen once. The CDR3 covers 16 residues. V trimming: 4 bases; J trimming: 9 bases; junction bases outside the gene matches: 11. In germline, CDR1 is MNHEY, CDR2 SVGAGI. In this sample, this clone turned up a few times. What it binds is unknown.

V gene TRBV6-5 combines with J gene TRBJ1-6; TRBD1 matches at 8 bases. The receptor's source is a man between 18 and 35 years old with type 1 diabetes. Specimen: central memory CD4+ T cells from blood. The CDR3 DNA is TGTGCCAGCAGTTTTGCTCAGGGGGCGGGCGGTTCACCCCTCCACTTT. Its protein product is CASSFAQGAGGSPLHF.